These 22 T cell receptor beta chains share one sample of origin, sequenced in a study of blood T cells in healthy people across ages (dated by TCRdb to between 2014 and 2016). The method was 5' RACE. A second PCR of roughly 7 to 11 cycles was performed with a sample-barcoded 5' primer and a J-beta primer mix. TCRdb trimmed the raw reads at Q25, called clones with MiXCR and kept productive beta chains. Identical CDR3 protein sequences are pooled into one entry, listed with their most common genes and DNA. The sample table records around 1,800,000 distinct CDR3 sequences; about two fifths of these occur just once. Of the sample, under 25% is held by the ten largest clones. Input material: blood. The source of these receptors is a human donor in good health.

This clonotype has only a few counts. The chain couples TRBV20-1 to TRBJ2-7; unclear D gene. In germline, CDR1 is DFQATT, CDR2 SNEGSKA (reference sequence). The CDR3 totals 14 residues. Trimming removed 5 bases from V and 0 bases from J, with 14 bases in between. In DNA, the CDR3 is TGCAGTGCTCTCACAGATCACCCCTCCTACGAGCAGTACTTC. Encoded protein: CSALTDHPSYEQYF.

The chain uses TRBV4-2 and TRBJ2-7; no definite D call. Germline CDR1 reads LGHNA; CDR2 reads YNFKEQ. This CDR3 is 13 amino acids long. Trimming shortened V by 0 bases and J by 4 bases, and 7 bases separated the two germline ends. In DNA, the CDR3 is TGTGCCAGCAGCCAAGAAGAGGCGTACGAGCAGTACTTC. Amino acids: CASSQEEAYEQYF.

This chain connects TRBV20-1 to TRBJ2-3; TRBD1 might be the D (7 bases). CDR1 DFQATT and CDR2 SNEGSKA come from the germline V gene (reference sequence). V lost 5 bases and J lost 3, with 12 bases in between. This CDR3 spans 13 amino acids. CDR3 coding DNA: TGCAGTGCTTACAGGGGACTTACAGATACGCAGTATTTT. This encodes CSAYRGLTDTQYF.

In this sample, this clonotype turned up a few times. This chain uses TRBV4-3 with TRBJ1-2, with a weak D call TRBD1 (5 bases). Germline V gene sequence: CDR1 LGHNA, CDR2 YSLEER. This CDR3 has 15 amino acids. Trimming removed 0 bases from V and 5 bases from J, with 13 bases in between. CDR3: CASSQDSGRVYGYTF. As DNA, the CDR3 is TGCGCCAGCAGCCAAGATTCGGGCAGGGTGTATGGCTACACCTTC.

In this sample, this clonotype turned up a few times. The chain joins TRBV6-1 to TRBJ1-5; TRBD1 matches 8 bases. Germline V CDR1 and CDR2: MNHNS, SASEGT. J gave up 2 bases and V 5 bases, and 8 bases lay outside the gene matches. The CDR3 has 16 residues. The DNA of the CDR3 is TGTGCCAGCAGTCCCCCAGGGGGCCTAGGCAATCAGCCCCAGCATTTT. It specifies CASSPPGGLGNQPQHF.

This clonotype was observed a handful of times. J is TRBJ1-2 and V is TRBV12-3 or TRBV12-4; D is possibly TRBD1 (5 bases). The CDR3 has 14 amino acids. Trimming shortened V by 5 bases and J by 2 bases, and 12 bases separated the two germline ends. The CDR3 DNA follows: TGTGCCAGCAGTCCCGATCAGGGAAACTATGGCTACACCTTC. It encodes CASSPDQGNYGYTF.

Note on this clonotype: At one boundary the junction diverges from the germline segment, which might be a read error. The V gene is TRBV7-2, the J gene TRBJ2-1, with 13 positions matching TRBD2. Germline V gene data show CDR1 as SGHTA and CDR2 as FQGNSA. The CDR3 contains 15 residues. The CDR3 DNA reads TGTGCCAGCAGGGGGGGACTAGCGGGGTTCAATGAGCGGTTCTTC. Its translation is CASRGGLAGFNERFF.

This clonotype was counted only a few times. This rearrangement joins TRBV6-1 to TRBJ1-6; unclear D gene. This CDR3 has 12 amino acids. The germline V gene has CDR1 MNHNS and CDR2 SASEGT. V shed 3 bases and J shed 5 bases, with 2 bases lying between them. The CDR3 DNA reads as TGTGCCAGCAGTGATAATAATTCACCCCTCCACTTT. Translation gives CASSDNNSPLHF.

The rearrangement links TRBV13 to TRBJ1-4; weak D call: TRBD1 (5 bases). The CDR3 sequence is 15 residues long. V gave up 5 bases and J gave up 4 bases, with 14 bases separating them. From germline, CDR1 is PRHDT and CDR2 FYEKMQ (reference sequence). The CDR3 protein is CASSILGRVNEKLFF. The CDR3 DNA sequence: TGTGCCAGCAGCATCTTGGGGCGGGTTAATGAAAAACTGTTTTTT.

This clonotype was detected only once. The chain recombines TRBV5-6 with TRBJ1-6, with D perhaps matching TRBD1 (5 bases). Germline assignment: CDR1 SGHDT and CDR2 YYEEEE. V shed 2 bases and J shed 4 bases, with 16 bases lying between them. This CDR3 comprises 17 residues. In nucleotides, the CDR3 is TGTGCCAGCAGCTTACTGAAGGGACGGATTTATAATTCACCCCTCCACTTT. It yields the protein CASSLLKGRIYNSPLHF. Full variable domain (rest looked up from reference TRBV5-6 and TRBJ1-6): DAGVTQSPTHLIKTRGQQVTLRCSPKSGHDTVSWYQQALGQGPQFIFQYYEEEERQRGNFPDRFSGHQFPNYSSELNVNALLLGDSALYLCASSLLKGRIYNSPLHFGNGTRLTVT.

This clonotype was seen more than once but under ten times. In nucleotides, the CDR3 is TGCGCCAGCAGCTTCAACCCCGGGACTAGCGGACCGTTTGGTTCCTACGAGCAGTACTTC. It yields the protein CASSFNPGTSGPFGSYEQYF. This sequence joins TRBV5-1 and TRBJ2-7, with 11 positions matching TRBD2. The CDR3 extends over 20 amino acids. CDR1 is SGHRS and CDR2 is YFSETQ in the germline V gene. The J segment lost 1 base and the V segment lost 2 bases, leaving 17 bases of the junction unmatched.

The J gene is TRBJ2-1, the V gene TRBV20-1; 9 nucleotides agree with TRBD1. The V gene's germline CDR1 is DFQATT and CDR2 SNEGSKA (reference sequence). The CDR3 runs 16 residues. Unmatched junction bases numbered 13, after V lost 2 bases and J lost 8 bases. CDR3 in DNA: TGCAGTGCTAGATCTTGGGGACAGGGCCTATTTGATGAGCAGTTCTTC. It translates to CSARSWGQGLFDEQFF.

The table lists this clonotype with many counts. This chain connects TRBV29-1 to TRBJ2-1; D gene uncertain. Looked up from germline, CDR1 is SQVTM and CDR2 is ANQGSEA. The CDR3 spans 14 residues. Trimming took off 4 bases at V and 0 bases at J, with 10 bases between the two ends. The CDR3 region has the DNA TGCAGCGTTGTCGGGTCGAGCTCCTACAATGAGCAGTTCTTC. Translated: CSVVGSSSYNEQFF.

The V and J genes are TRBV3-1 and TRBJ2-7, with a possible D match to TRBD2 (6 bases). V dropped 3 bases and J dropped 4 bases, with 16 bases sitting between them. Germline values: CDR1 LGHDT, CDR2 YNNKEL (reference sequence). CDR3 size: 15 residues. The CDR3, as DNA: TGTGCCAGCAGCCAGTTTTCGGGGGTAGCGTACGAGCAGTACTTC. This encodes CASSQFSGVAYEQYF.

This clonotype was detected a few times. The chain recombines TRBV29-1 with TRBJ1-1, with D uncertain. Germline-derived CDR1 and CDR2 are SQVTM and ANQGSEA. The CDR3 has 13 residues. V was cut by 3 bases and J by 1 base, with 9 bases left in between. CDR3 sequence: CSVEQAGNTEAFF. As DNA, the CDR3 is TGCAGCGTTGAGCAGGCCGGGAACACTGAAGCTTTCTTT.

This clonotype was seen just once. The V call is TRBV5-1, the J call TRBJ2-4; D is unresolved. The V gene lost 6 bases and the J gene lost 13 bases, with 14 bases spanning the gap. The CDR3 consists of 11 residues. Germline-derived CDR1 and CDR2 are SGHRS and YFSETQ. The CDR3 nucleotides are TGCGCCAGCACCGACCGTTACGGGCAGTACTTC. Translated: CASTDRYGQYF.

J is TRBJ2-5 and V is TRBV4-3; D is possibly TRBD2 (5 bases). Matching the DNA end better, TRBJ2-7 makes the J call doubtful. In germline, CDR1 is LGHNA, CDR2 YSLEER. The length of the CDR3 is 15 residues. In nucleotides, the CDR3 is TGCGCCAGCAGCCAGCTTCGGACCGGGGACTACGAGCAGTACTTC. As protein: CASSQLRTGDYEQYF.

This chain uses TRBV5-5 with TRBJ2-3; D unclear. The CDR3 length is 12 residues. Germline assignment: CDR1 SGHKS and CDR2 YYEKEE (reference sequence). With 2 bases removed from V and 5 bases from J, the gap between germline ends came to 6 bases. CDR3 protein: CASSFWEDTQYF. In DNA form, the CDR3 reads TGTGCCAGCAGCTTTTGGGAAGATACGCAGTATTTT.

This clonotype was counted between two and nine times. V gene TRBV5-6 combines with J gene TRBJ2-7; D unresolved. Between the trimmed V and J ends, which lost 2 bases and 0 bases, there was a span of 9 bases. Germline lookup yields CDR1 SGHDT and CDR2 YYEEEE. The CDR3 spans 14 residues. The CDR3 DNA reads TGTGCCAGCAGCTTTCAGGTCTACTCCTACGAGCAGTACTTC. It specifies CASSFQVYSYEQYF. The full variable domain, rest sourced from reference TRBV5-6 and TRBJ2-7, is DAGVTQSPTHLIKTRGQQVTLRCSPKSGHDTVSWYQQALGQGPQFIFQYYEEEERQRGNFPDRFSGHQFPNYSSELNVNALLLGDSALYLCASSFQVYSYEQYFGPGTRLTVT.

This clonotype has a single count. This chain joins TRBV10-3 and TRBJ2-5, with TRBD1 as a possible D gene (6 bases). The ends were cut back, 6 bases at V and 0 bases at J, with 8 bases in the middle. The CDR3 extends over 13 amino acids. CDR1 and CDR2 from the germline V gene are ENHRY and SYGVKD. The CDR3 spells CAIRGHHQETQYF. The DNA for the CDR3 is TGTGCCATCAGGGGACACCACCAAGAGACCCAGTACTTC.

Points on this clonotype: This may be a read error: a much more frequent sequence differs by one nucleotide. The gene calls are TRBV10-3 and TRBJ1-2; possible D gene TRBD1, 5 bases. The CDR3 extends over 12 amino acids. Per the germline V gene, CDR1 is ENHRY and CDR2 is SYGVKD. CDR3: CASSEMGEGYTF. The DNA for the CDR3 is TGTGCCAGCAGTGAGATGGGGGAAGGCTACACCTTC.

The chain employs TRBV5-1 and TRBJ1-4; 7 bases are a match to TRBD1. The V gene end was trimmed by 5 bases and the J gene end by 4 bases; junction bases not matched to a gene: 5. There are 14 residues in the CDR3. The germline V gene encodes CDR1 SGHRS and CDR2 YFSETQ. CDR3 sequence: CASRRDSNNEKLFF. CDR3 bases: TGCGCCAGCAGGAGGGACAGCAATAATGAAAAACTGTTTTTT.